Listed below are T cell receptor beta chains from one sample, sequenced in a study of human T cells and chemical hapten exposure. TCRdb ran MiXCR on the RACE reads and lists one entry per CDR3 protein. The repertoire includes 190,000 or so distinct CDR3 sequences, roughly 30% of them detected once, and approximately 3% sits in the top ten. The sample consisted of whole blood, taken in connection with sensitization to the hapten diphenylcyclopropenone (DPC). The receptors shown here come from a woman in her 30s with alopecia areata. Some clones in this sample may be carry-over from other donors' samples. The CDR3 runs from the conserved cysteine through the conserved F or W. D genes are given only for firm matches. Not all rows give a size; the values are once, few, many and, for expanded clones, a class.

D	size	J	V	length	CDR3	DNA
TRBD1	.	TRBJ1-2	TRBV29-1	15	CSVVSGQGGGYGYTF	TGCAGCGTTGTCTCCGGACAGGGAGGAGGCTATGGCTACACCTTC
TRBD2	.	TRBJ2-1	TRBV28	15	CASSLTSGRSFEQFF	TGTGCCAGCAGTTTGACTAGCGGGAGGTCTTTTGAGCAGTTCTTC
TRBD2	.	TRBJ2-4	TRBV4-3	15	CASSHGSGSENIQYF	TGCGCCAGCAGCCATGGTAGCGGGAGTGAAAACATTCAGTACTTC
.	few	TRBJ1-2	TRBV12-3/TRBV12-4	17	CASSLYGGPTGLGGYTF	TGTGCCAGCAGTTTGTATGGAGGGCCCACCGGGTTGGGAGGCTACACCTTC
.	few	TRBJ2-7	TRBV27	15	CASSLQARRAYEQYF	TGTGCCAGCAGTTTACAGGCTAGACGAGCCTACGAGCAGTACTTC
.	few	TRBJ2-5	TRBV25-1	14	CASSEGGGKETQYF	TGTGCCAGCAGTGAAGGAGGCGGTAAAGAGACCCAGTACTTC
TRBD2	many	TRBJ2-7	TRBV5-1	14	CASSSTGGPYEQYF	TGCGCCAGCAGCTCTACGGGGGGGCCCTACGAGCAGTACTTC
.	few	TRBJ2-1	TRBV5-1	14	CASSAGQQYNEQFF	TGCGCCAGCAGTGCGGGACAGCAATACAATGAGCAGTTCTTC
.	few	TRBJ1-2	TRBV27	13	CASSFSVNYGYTF	TGTGCCAGCAGTTTTTCTGTTAACTATGGCTACACCTTC
TRBD1	.	TRBJ2-5	TRBV7-9	19	CASSPRNRDRGRRQETQYF	TGTGCCAGCAGCCCGAGGAACCGGGACAGGGGACGTCGACAGGAGACCCAGTACTTC
TRBD1	few	TRBJ1-3	TRBV2	14	CASRGQVSGNTIYF	TGTGCCAGCAGGGGACAGGTCTCTGGAAACACCATATATTTT
.	once	TRBJ2-3	TRBV20-1	13	CSARSERPDTQYF	TGCAGTGCTAGGTCAGAGAGGCCAGATACGCAGTATTTT